This is a list of T cell receptor beta chains from one sample in a study of control samples from healthy donors and cancer patients. This table comes from immunoSEQ multiplex PCR, and its TCRdb copy is limited to in-frame clones, with some not included. The sample has some 130,000 clones; over 80% are singletons. The material sequenced was blood. Every receptor here comes from a woman aged 45 to 65 in good health. Each CDR3 is given with its conserved first and last residue. The D gene is left open where the match is weak. For some rows the clone size is stated as once, few or many, or as a class when expanded; others skip it.

11	.	TRBV20-1	TRBJ1-2	.	TGCAGTGGCGGTGACAACTATGGCTACACCTTC	CSGGDNYGYTF
14	.	TRBV30	TRBJ2-1	.	TGTGCCTGGACGTACGGGGGGACAGGACAAGAGCAGTTCTTC	CAWTYGGTGQEQFF
15	.	TRBV11-2	TRBJ2-7	.	TGTGCCAGCAGCTTCGACGGGGGAATCGCCTACGAGCAGTACTTC	CASSFDGGIAYEQYF
14	.	TRBV11-2	TRBJ1-1	.	TGTGCCAGCAGCTCCGGACGGCCGTGGGATAAAGCTTTCTTT	CASSSGRPWDKAFF
18	.	TRBV24-1	TRBJ2-3	TRBD1	TGTGCCACCAGTGAAAGGGGGCCGGGACAGGGGGTTACAGATACGCAGTATTTT	CATSERGPGQGVTDTQYF
13	.	TRBV3-1/TRBV3-2	TRBJ1-5	.	TGTGCCAGCAGCCAAGAACCGGGGCAGCCCCAGCATTTT	CASSQEPGQPQHF
11	.	TRBV19	TRBJ1-2	TRBD1	TGTGCCGGAAGACAGGGTAATGGCTACACCTTC	CAGRQGNGYTF
13	.	TRBV2	TRBJ1-1	TRBD1	TGTGCCAGTGGGGACAGCCATAACACTGAAGCTTTCTTT	CASGDSHNTEAFF
16	few	TRBV19	TRBJ2-1	TRBD1	TGTGCCAGTACCAGCACCCGGGACAGCCGAAATGTTGAGCAGTTCTTC	CASTSTRDSRNVEQFF
13	.	TRBV6-6	TRBJ1-2	.	TGTGCCAGCAGTACCCGGGGGACCTATGGCTACACCTTC	CASSTRGTYGYTF
16	.	TRBV18	TRBJ2-3	.	TGTGCCAGCTCACCACTCCAGGGGGGCAGCACAGATACGCAGTATTTT	CASSPLQGGSTDTQYF
16	.	TRBV28	TRBJ1-5	.	TGTGCCAGCAGTACTGCAAGGGGTGGGAGCAATCAGCCCCAGCATTTT	CASSTARGGSNQPQHF
15	.	TRBV5-1	TRBJ2-7	TRBD1	TGCGCCAGCAGCTCGCAAGCAGGGGGCGGCTACGAGCAGTACTTC	CASSSQAGGGYEQYF
15	.	TRBV5-1	TRBJ1-4	TRBD1	TGCGCCAGCCCGGGACAGGGTGCAACTAATGAAAAACTGTTTTTT	CASPGQGATNEKLFF
14	.	TRBV29-1	TRBJ2-7	.	TGCAGCGTAGGAGGAGGGATGGGCTCCTACGAGCAGTACTTC	CSVGGGMGSYEQYF
17	.	TRBV6-6	TRBJ1-4	.	TGTGCCAGCAGTCCAAGGAAGGTCCAGGGGCTTACTGAAAAACTGTTTTTT	CASSPRKVQGLTEKLFF
17	.	TRBV5-5	TRBJ2-3	TRBD2	TGTGCCAGCAGCTTGTCCCGCGGAGCGGGGGGCACAGATACGCAGTATTTT	CASSLSRGAGGTDTQYF
16	once	TRBV4-1	TRBJ2-1	.	TGCGCCAGCAGCCAAGAATCGAAGGGTACCTACAATGAGCAGTTCTTC	CASSQESKGTYNEQFF
13	.	TRBV19	TRBJ1-3	.	TGTGCCAGTAGTATAGACCTCCGAAACACCATATATTTT	CASSIDLRNTIYF
12	.	TRBV6-6	TRBJ2-7	.	TGTGCCAGCGCGCCGGGCTCCTACGAGCAGTACTTC	CASAPGSYEQYF
15	.	TRBV28	TRBJ1-1	TRBD1	TGTGCCAGCTTCGGGGACAGGGGGATTAACACTGAAGCTTTCTTT	CASFGDRGINTEAFF
17	.	TRBV5-5	TRBJ2-5	.	TGTGCCAGCAGCTTGTACCCAGGTCGGGCAGGACAAGAGACCCAGTACTTC	CASSLYPGRAGQETQYF
13	few	TRBV7-2	TRBJ1-1	.	TGTGCCAGCACTATCGGGGACTTTACTGAAGCTTTCTTT	CASTIGDFTEAFF
15	.	TRBV19	TRBJ1-2	TRBD1	TGTGCCAGTAGTATTAACAGGGGGCATAACTATGGCTACACCTTC	CASSINRGHNYGYTF
13	once	TRBV28	TRBJ2-5	.	TGTGCCAGCAGTCCTCACGATCAAGAGACCCAGTACTTC	CASSPHDQETQYF
15	.	TRBV2	TRBJ2-3	TRBD2	TGTGCCAGCAGCCCCGTACTAGCGAACACAGATACGCAGTATTTT	CASSPVLANTDTQYF
15	.	TRBV6-5	TRBJ2-7	TRBD2	TGTGCCAGCAGTTTACTACTAGCGGGGGCCTACGAGCAGTACTTC	CASSLLLAGAYEQYF
13	.	TRBV7-2	TRBJ1-2	.	TGTGCCAGCAGCTTAGGAAACTCCGGGGGCTACACCTTC	CASSLGNSGGYTF
16	.	TRBV6-1	TRBJ2-3	.	TGTGCCAGCAGTGTTAGTTCGGGAGCAAGCACAGATACGCAGTATTTT	CASSVSSGASTDTQYF
16	.	TRBV6-1	TRBJ2-1	.	TGTGCCAGCAGTGAATCCGCAGACTTCGGCTACAATGAGCAGTTCTTC	CASSESADFGYNEQFF
15	.	TRBV30	TRBJ1-2	.	TGTGCCTTAGAGTTGTACATCCCTGGGAACTATGGCTACACCTTC	CALELYIPGNYGYTF
15	once	TRBV2	TRBJ1-1	TRBD1	TGTGCCAGCAGGTCCCGACAAAACAGGGGAGGTGAAGCTTTCTTT	CASRSRQNRGGEAFF
16	.	TRBV4-2	TRBJ2-7	TRBD1	TGTGCCAGCAGCCAAGATCCGGGACAGGGGTTTTACGAGCAGTACTTC	CASSQDPGQGFYEQYF
17	.	TRBV4-1	TRBJ2-2	TRBD1	TGCGCCAGCAGCCAAGAAAGTGGACAGGGGGCTGGCGGGGAGCTGTTTTTT	CASSQESGQGAGGELFF
11	.	TRBV12-3/TRBV12-4	TRBJ1-2	.	TGTGCCAGCAGTTTGGGGGGCGGCTACACCTTC	CASSLGGGYTF
15	.	TRBV19	TRBJ2-2	.	TGTGCCAGTAATAAACTAGACAGTAACACCGGGGAGCTGTTTTTT	CASNKLDSNTGELFF
13	.	TRBV6-5	TRBJ2-7	.	TGTGCCAGCATAGAGCCGGGCCTCTACGAGCAGTACTTC	CASIEPGLYEQYF
12	once	TRBV27	TRBJ2-7	.	TGTGCCATCACGACAGGCAGCAACGAGCAGTACTTC	CAITTGSNEQYF
15	.	TRBV4-2	TRBJ2-1	.	TGTGCCAGCAGCCAAAAAGGGGTGGGTGGCGATGAGCAGTTCTTC	CASSQKGVGGDEQFF
14	once	TRBV27	TRBJ1-1	TRBD1	TGTGCCAGCAGTGATGGGACAGGCGGCACTGAAGCTTTCTTT	CASSDGTGGTEAFF
15	.	TRBV7-2	TRBJ2-7	.	TGTGCCAGCAGCTTAGTTACTGCTACTTCCTACGAGCAGTACTTC	CASSLVTATSYEQYF
16	.	TRBV4-1	TRBJ1-2	.	TGCGCCAGCAGCCAAGCGAGACACACCATAGCCTATGGCTACACCTTC	CASSQARHTIAYGYTF
20	.	TRBV14	TRBJ1-5	.	TGTGCCAGCAGCCAAGAAGGGGGGCCGACTGGGGATCCTCCTAATCAGCCCCAGCATTTT	CASSQEGGPTGDPPNQPQHF
17	.	TRBV12-5	TRBJ1-3	.	TGTGCTAGTGGTTTGGTCCTTGACAGGATGTTTGGAAACACCATATATTTT	CASGLVLDRMFGNTIYF
13	.	TRBV25-1	TRBJ2-7	.	TGTGCCAGCAGTGAAGGGTATTCCTACGAGCAGTACTTC	CASSEGYSYEQYF
11	.	TRBV6-6	TRBJ1-4	.	TGTGCCAGCAGCTACAATGAAAAACTGTTTTTT	CASSYNEKLFF
13	.	TRBV5-4	TRBJ1-2	.	TGTGCCAGCAGCCTGGGGCAGAACTATGGCTACACCTTC	CASSLGQNYGYTF
12	.	TRBV29-1	TRBJ1-2	.	TGCAGCGTTGGGCAGGGCTCGCGTGGCTACACCTTC	CSVGQGSRGYTF
13	.	TRBV28	TRBJ1-1	.	TGTGCCAGCAGTTTAACAACCCCGGGGGTAGCTTTCTTT	CASSLTTPGVAFF
10	.	TRBV29-1	TRBJ2-5	.	TGCAGCGTTGACTTGCAGACCCAGTACTTC	CSVDLQTQYF
18	.	TRBV6-1	TRBJ1-1	.	TGTGCCAGCAGTGCGCGGGGATTTCCTCTCGGGACGGGACCTGAAGCTTTCTTT	CASSARGFPLGTGPEAFF
12	.	TRBV21-1	TRBJ1-1	.	TGTGCCAGCAGCAGGGGTGGTACTGAAGCTTTCTTT	CASSRGGTEAFF